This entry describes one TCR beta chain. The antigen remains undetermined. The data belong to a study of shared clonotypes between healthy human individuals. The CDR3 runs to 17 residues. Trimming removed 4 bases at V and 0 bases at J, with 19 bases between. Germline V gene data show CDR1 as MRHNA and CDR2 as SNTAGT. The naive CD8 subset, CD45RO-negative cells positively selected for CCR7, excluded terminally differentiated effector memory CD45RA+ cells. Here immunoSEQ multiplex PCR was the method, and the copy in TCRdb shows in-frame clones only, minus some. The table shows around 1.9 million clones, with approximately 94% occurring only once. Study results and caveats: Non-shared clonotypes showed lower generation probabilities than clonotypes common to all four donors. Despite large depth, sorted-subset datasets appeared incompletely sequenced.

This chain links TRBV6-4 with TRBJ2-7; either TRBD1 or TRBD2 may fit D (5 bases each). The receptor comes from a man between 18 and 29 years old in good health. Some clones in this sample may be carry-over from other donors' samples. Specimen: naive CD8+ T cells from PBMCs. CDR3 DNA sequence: TGTGCCAGCAGTGTATCTCACCGGGACGACCGCTCCTACGAGCAGTACTTC. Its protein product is CASSVSHRDDRSYEQYF.